The T cell receptor beta chain under discussion was sequenced for a study of CD8 T cells in Susac syndrome (dated by TCRdb to the late 2010s). Regarding the complete study: Repertoire sequencing was used to test whether CD8+ T cell activation and differentiation in Susac syndrome was antigen driven.

Peripheral blood CD8+ and CD4+ T cells from healthy donors, Susac syndrome patients and multiple sclerosis patients were profiled by high-throughput TCR beta sequencing. The multiple sclerosis controls were treatment-naive patients who had stable or active relapsing-remitting disease and met the revised McDonald criteria. Bulk CD8+ and CD4+ T cells were purified by magnetic negative isolation, while CD8+ TEMRA cells were enriched using FACS. Blood was drawn into EDTA tubes, processed within 24 hours, and PBMCs were isolated by density gradient centrifugation. PBMCs intended for TCR sequencing were cryopreserved in liquid nitrogen and thawed later in a water bath at 37 degrees C. Purity of sorted or isolated CD4+, CD8+ and CD8+ TEMRA cells was at least 90%. CDR1 and CDR2 (SGHAT, FQNNGV) derive from the germline V gene. V is reduced by 5 bases and J by 6 bases, leaving a spacing of 10 bases between them. The CDR3 numbers 12 residues from cysteine through phenylalanine. The entry retains the CDR3 DNA only, 36 bases that are in frame from base 1.

Points on this clonotype: Its antigen is currently not known. The record has no base qualities; no much larger clone is one base away.

The paper's findings and limits, for the study overall: The study acknowledged that relatively few individuals were included in the TCR sequencing and HLA analysis.

RNA was extracted with the RNeasy kit and about 0.45 to 1 ug was reverse transcribed using random hexamers. TCR beta CDR3 regions were amplified with the immunoSEQ multiplex PCR assay covering 54 Vbeta and 13 Jbeta segments. Bias from PCR amplification was corrected by using a synthetic template baseline for primer optimization and for computational correction. The authors processed their data as follows. Only productive sequences were kept, with reads annotated to V, D and J genes according to IMGT and analyzed in immunoSEQ Analyzer. Clonality was computed as one minus Shannon entropy normalized by log2 of the number of productive unique sequences. For each patient and control, public and private clones were evaluated among the 100 most prevalent clones. Susac-specific clones were defined as absent from healthy and MS cohorts, 1052 published viral clones and other ImmuneACCESS disease sequences. Using fastp at Q25 and MiXCR, TCRdb reprocessed the public reads and kept productive beta chains. Under each unique CDR3 protein, matching rows form one entry showing the most common genes and DNA. The V and J calls, along with clone size, are taken from TCRdb and not from the paper's own processing. The sample includes about 150,000 distinct CDR3 sequences, with roughly 95% observed a single time. The ten largest account for about 0.11% of the sample.

This sequence originates from a human donor with multiple sclerosis. The receptor chain draws on TRBV11-2 and TRBJ1-2; no D gene can be assigned with confidence. The sequencing input was CD4+ T cells from PBMCs. The DNA sequence is TGTGCCAGCAGCGAGGTAGTCGATGGCTACACCTTC. This gives the protein CASSEVVDGYTF.